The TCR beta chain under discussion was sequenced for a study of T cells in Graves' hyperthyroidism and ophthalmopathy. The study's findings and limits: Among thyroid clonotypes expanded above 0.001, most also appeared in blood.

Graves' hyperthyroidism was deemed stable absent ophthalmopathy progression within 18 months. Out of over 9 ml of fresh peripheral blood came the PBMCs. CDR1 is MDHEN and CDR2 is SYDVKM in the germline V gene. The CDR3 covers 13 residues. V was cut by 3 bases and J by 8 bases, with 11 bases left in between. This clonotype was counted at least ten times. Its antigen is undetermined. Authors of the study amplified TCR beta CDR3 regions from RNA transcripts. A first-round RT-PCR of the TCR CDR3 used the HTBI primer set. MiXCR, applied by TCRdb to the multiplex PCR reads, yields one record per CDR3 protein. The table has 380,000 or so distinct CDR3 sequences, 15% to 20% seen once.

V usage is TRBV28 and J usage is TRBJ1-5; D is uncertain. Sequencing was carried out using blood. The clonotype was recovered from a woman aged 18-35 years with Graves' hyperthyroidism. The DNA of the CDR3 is TGTGCCAGCAGTTTTCCCCCTATAGAGCCCCAGCATTTT. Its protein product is CASSFPPIEPQHF.